One and the same sample provided the 9 T cell receptor beta chains below, sequenced in a study of glioma-infiltrating T cells. Amplification of TCR alpha and beta CDR3 regions from RNA used iRepertoire nested multiplex PCR. TCRdb recomputed calls from the multiplex PCR reads with MiXCR, one row per CDR3 protein. The profile covers around 100,000 distinct CDR3 sequences, with about 30% appearing a single time and 44% taken by the ten largest. Sequencing was done on a sample of glioma tissue, nonneoplastic brain tissue, or PBMCs (not recorded which). These receptors were collected from a human donor with low-grade glioma or glioblastoma, undergoing nonglioma brain surgery, or in good health (not recorded which).

A note on this clonotype: A single base separates this from a much larger clone, so it may be a read error. This chain connects TRBV28 to TRBJ2-3; D gene uncertain. Trimming removed 7 bases from V and 0 bases from J, with 17 bases in between. The CDR3 is 16 amino acids. Germline V lookup: CDR1 MDHEN, CDR2 SYDVKM. CDR3 bases: TGTGCCAGCACCACCCCGCATGGGGTTAGCACAGATACGCAGTATTTT. Translating gives CASTTPHGVSTDTQYF.

In the case of this clonotype: A much larger clonotype is one base distant, so this may be a read error. The chain links TRBV7-9 to TRBJ2-7; either TRBD1 or TRBD2 may supply D (5 bases each). The germline V and J ends were trimmed by 4 bases and 4 bases, with 14 bases remaining between them. The CDR3 sequence is 14 residues long. CDR1 is SEHNR and CDR2 is FQNEAQ in the germline V gene (reference sequence). This CDR3 reads CASSCRDRIYEQYF. In DNA, the CDR3 is TGTGCCAGCAGCTGCCGGGACCGTATTTACGAGCAGTACTTC. Based on the CDR3 plus reference TRBV7-9 and TRBJ2-7, the full variable domain is DTGVSQNPRHKITKRGQNVTFRCDPISEHNRLYWYRQTLGQGPEFLTYFQNEAQLEKSRLLSDRFSAERPKGSFSTLEIQRTEQGDSAMYLCASSCRDRIYEQYFGPGTRLTVT.

This clonotype was seen many times. The chain is built from TRBV2 and TRBJ2-3; TRBD1 agrees at 10 bases. V was pared by 8 bases and J by 2 bases, with 10 bases of the junction left unmatched. Germline values: CDR1 SNHLY, CDR2 FYNNEI. This CDR3 contains 16 residues. CDR3 amino acids: CASSDRGQSDTDTQYF. CDR3 nucleotides: TGTGCCAGCTCAGACAGGGGGCAGTCGGACACAGATACGCAGTATTTT.

Concerning this clonotype itself: The junction does not match germline at one end; this may be a read error. The chain uses TRBV12-3 or TRBV12-4 and TRBJ2-1; the match to TRBD1 covers 11 bases. CDR3 length: 15 residues. The CDR3 here is CASSLAGTGGNEQFF. In DNA, the CDR3 is TGTGCCAGCAGTCTAGCCGGGACAGGGGGCAATGAGCAGTTCTTC.

At least ten counts were recorded for this clonotype. J is TRBJ1-1 and V is TRBV2; the D is unclear. This CDR3 spans 13 amino acids. Trimming pared 5 bases from V and 1 base from J, leaving 8 bases between. Per the germline V gene, CDR1 is SNHLY and CDR2 is FYNNEI. The CDR3 DNA reads TGTGCCAGCAGTCTGCGGCCGAACACTGAAGCTTTCTTT. This sequence encodes CASSLRPNTEAFF.

This clonotype was recorded many times. The CDR3 coding sequence is TGTGCCAGCAGTTACACAGGCCATAATTCACCCCTCCACTTT. Residues: CASSYTGHNSPLHF. This chain links TRBV27 with TRBJ1-6; the D gene is possibly TRBD1 (5 bases). Trimming took 4 bases from V and 5 from J, leaving 9 bases between them. Per the germline V gene, CDR1 is MNHEY and CDR2 is SMNVEV (reference sequence). This CDR3 region has 14 residues.

This sequence joins TRBV30 and TRBJ2-5; D gene uncertain. The CDR3 is 11 amino acids. The germline V gene has CDR1 GTSNPN and CDR2 SVGIG (reference sequence). V dropped 6 bases and J dropped 2 bases, with 7 bases sitting between them. The CDR3 bases are TGTGCCTGCGATACGCAAGAGACCCAGTACTTC. The encoded protein is CACDTQETQYF.

This clonotype was recorded many times. The chain carries TRBV15 and TRBJ1-1; no reliable D call. Trimming left V 2 bases short and J 1 base short, with 8 bases between. The CDR3 loop spans 14 amino acids. The V gene's germline CDR1 is LNHNV and CDR2 YYDKDF (reference sequence). The CDR3 DNA reads as TGTGCCACCAGCAGACGACAAGGGAACACTGAAGCTTTCTTT. This codes for CATSRRQGNTEAFF.

This clonotype was detected only once. A much larger clone sits a single nucleotide away, making a read error possible. The chain links TRBV6-6 to TRBJ2-7; D remains unclear. V was trimmed by 0 bases and J by 0 bases, leaving 9 bases between them. Per germline, CDR1 MNHNY and CDR2 SVGAGI (reference sequence). This CDR3 spans 15 amino acids. The CDR3 spells CASSYSRTHSYEQYF. Written as DNA, the CDR3 is TGTGCCAGCAGTTACTCTAGGACGCACTCCTACGAGCAGTACTTC.